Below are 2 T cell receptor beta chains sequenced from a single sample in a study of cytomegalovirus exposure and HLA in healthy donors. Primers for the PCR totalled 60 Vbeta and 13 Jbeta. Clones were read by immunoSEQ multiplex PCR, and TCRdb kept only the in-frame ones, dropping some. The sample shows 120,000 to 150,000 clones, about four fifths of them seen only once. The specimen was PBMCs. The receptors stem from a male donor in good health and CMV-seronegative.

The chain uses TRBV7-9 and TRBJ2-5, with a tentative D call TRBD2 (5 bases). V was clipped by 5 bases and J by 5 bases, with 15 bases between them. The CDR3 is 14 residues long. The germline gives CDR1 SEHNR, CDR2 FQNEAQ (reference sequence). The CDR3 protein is CASSKDSRMETQYF. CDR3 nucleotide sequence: TGTGCCAGCAGCAAGGACTCGCGGATGGAGACCCAGTACTTC. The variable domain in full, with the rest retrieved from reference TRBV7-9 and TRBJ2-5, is DTGVSQNPRHKITKRGQNVTFRCDPISEHNRLYWYRQTLGQGPEFLTYFQNEAQLEKSRLLSDRFSAERPKGSFSTLEIQRTEQGDSAMYLCASSKDSRMETQYFGPGTRLLVL.

This CDR3 reads CASSPQVVLSELFF. As DNA, the CDR3 is TGTGCCAGCAGCCCTCAGGTGGTTCTTTCGGAGCTGTTTTTT. This chain connects TRBV7-2 to TRBJ2-2; no definite D call. Per germline, CDR1 SGHTA and CDR2 FQGNSA. The CDR3 is made up of 14 amino acids. V gave up 5 bases and J gave up 10 bases, with 17 bases separating them.